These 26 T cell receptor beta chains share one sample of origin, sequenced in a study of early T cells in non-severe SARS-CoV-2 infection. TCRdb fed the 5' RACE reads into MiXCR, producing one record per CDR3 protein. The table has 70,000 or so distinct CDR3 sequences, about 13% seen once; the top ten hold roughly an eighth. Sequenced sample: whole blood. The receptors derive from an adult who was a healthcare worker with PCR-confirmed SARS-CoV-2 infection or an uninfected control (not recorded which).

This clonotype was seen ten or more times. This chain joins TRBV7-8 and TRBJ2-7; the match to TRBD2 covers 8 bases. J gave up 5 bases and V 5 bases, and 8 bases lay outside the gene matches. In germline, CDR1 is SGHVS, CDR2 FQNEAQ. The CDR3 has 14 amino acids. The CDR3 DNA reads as TGTGCCAGCAGCCGCCGGACTAGCTTCCACGAGCAGTACTTC. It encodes CASSRRTSFHEQYF.

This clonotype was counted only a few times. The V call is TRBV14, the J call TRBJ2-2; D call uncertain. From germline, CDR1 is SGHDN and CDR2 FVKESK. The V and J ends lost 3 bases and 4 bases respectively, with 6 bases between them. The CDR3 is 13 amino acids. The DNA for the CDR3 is TGTGCCAGCAGCCAGTTGAGCACCGGGGAGCTGTTTTTT. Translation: CASSQLSTGELFF. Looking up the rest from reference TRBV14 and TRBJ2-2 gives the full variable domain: EAGVTQFPSHSVIEKGQTVTLRCDPISGHDNLYWYRRVMGKEIKFLLHFVKESKQDESGMPNNRFLAERTGGTYSTLKVQPAELEDSGVYFCASSQLSTGELFFGEGSRLTVL.

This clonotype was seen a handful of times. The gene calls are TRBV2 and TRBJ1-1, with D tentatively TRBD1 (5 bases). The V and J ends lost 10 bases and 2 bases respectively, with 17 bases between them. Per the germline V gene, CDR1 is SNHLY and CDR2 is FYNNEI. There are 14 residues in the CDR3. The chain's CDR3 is CATQARQINTEAFF. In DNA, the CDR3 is TGTGCCACCCAGGCCAGACAGATTAACACTGAAGCTTTCTTT. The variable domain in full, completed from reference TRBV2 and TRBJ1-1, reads EPEVTQTPSHQVTQMGQEVILRCVPISNHLYFYWYRQILGQKVEFLVSFYNNEISEKSEIFDDQFSVERPDGSNFTLKIRSTKLEDSAMYFCATQARQINTEAFFGQGTRLTVV.

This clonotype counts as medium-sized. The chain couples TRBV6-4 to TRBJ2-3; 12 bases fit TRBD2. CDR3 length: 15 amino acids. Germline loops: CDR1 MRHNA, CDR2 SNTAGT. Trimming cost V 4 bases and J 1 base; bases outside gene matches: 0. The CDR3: CASSGLAGGTDTQYF. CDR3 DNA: TGTGCCAGCAGTGGACTAGCGGGGGGCACAGATACGCAGTATTTT.

The CDR3 DNA reads as TGCGCCAGCAGCTTGGGGCCTCCCGGACTAGCGGGCGTGGGTACAGATACGCAGTATTTT. Its translation is CASSLGPPGLAGVGTDTQYF. V usage is TRBV5-1 and J usage is TRBJ2-3; 11 bases align to TRBD2. Trimming took 0 bases from V and 3 from J; bases not matched to a gene: 15. The CDR3 covers 20 residues. Germline V gene lookup returns CDR1 SGHRS and CDR2 YFSETQ.

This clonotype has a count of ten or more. The chain's CDR3 is CSVEDRRQGTDTQYF. The CDR3 DNA reads TGCAGCGTTGAAGATCGGAGGCAGGGGACAGATACGCAGTATTTT. This chain uses TRBV29-1 with TRBJ2-3; TRBD1 might be the D (6 bases). Germline V CDR1 and CDR2: SQVTM, ANQGSEA. This CDR3 spans 15 amino acids. V was trimmed by 0 bases and J by 3 bases, leaving 13 bases between them.

For the CDR3, the DNA is TGTGCCAGCAGCGGAAGGGTCGAGAGGGCTGGCTACACCTTC. Its protein product is CASSGRVERAGYTF. J is TRBJ1-2 and V is TRBV5-5; D gene ambiguous. Trimming removed 4 bases from V and 7 bases from J, with 17 bases in between. This CDR3 is built from 14 residues. Germline assignment: CDR1 SGHKS and CDR2 YYEKEE (reference sequence).

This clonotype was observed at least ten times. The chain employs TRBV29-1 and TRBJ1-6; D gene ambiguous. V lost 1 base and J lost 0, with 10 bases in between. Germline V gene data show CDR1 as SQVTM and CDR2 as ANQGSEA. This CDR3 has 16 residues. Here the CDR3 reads CSVEGGRSSYNSPLHF. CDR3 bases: TGCAGCGTTGAAGGAGGAAGGAGCTCCTATAATTCACCCCTCCACTTT.

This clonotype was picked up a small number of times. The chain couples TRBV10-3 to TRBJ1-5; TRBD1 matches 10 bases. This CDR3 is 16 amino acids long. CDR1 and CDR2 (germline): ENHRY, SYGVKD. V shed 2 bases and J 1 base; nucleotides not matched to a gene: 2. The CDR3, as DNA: TGTGCCATCAGTGAGGTGGACAGGGGGAGCAATCAGCCCCAGCATTTT. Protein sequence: CAISEVDRGSNQPQHF.

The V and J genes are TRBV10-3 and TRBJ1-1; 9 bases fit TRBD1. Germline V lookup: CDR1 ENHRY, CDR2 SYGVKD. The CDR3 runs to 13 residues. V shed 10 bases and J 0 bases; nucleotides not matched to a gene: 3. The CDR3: CATGQGMNTEAFF. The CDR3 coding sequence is TGTGCCACAGGACAGGGGATGAACACTGAAGCTTTCTTT.

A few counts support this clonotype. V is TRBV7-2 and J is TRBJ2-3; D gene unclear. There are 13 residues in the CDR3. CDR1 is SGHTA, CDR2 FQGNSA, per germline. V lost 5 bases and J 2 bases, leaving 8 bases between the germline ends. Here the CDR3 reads CASSLSFTDTQYF. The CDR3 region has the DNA TGTGCCAGCAGCCTATCCTTCACAGATACGCAGTATTTT.

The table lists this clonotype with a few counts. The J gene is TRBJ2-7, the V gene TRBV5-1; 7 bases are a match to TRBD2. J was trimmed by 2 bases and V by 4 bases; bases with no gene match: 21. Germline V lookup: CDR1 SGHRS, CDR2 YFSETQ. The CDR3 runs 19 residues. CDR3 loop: CASSPLWAGESGTPYEQYF. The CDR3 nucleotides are TGCGCCAGCAGCCCCCTTTGGGCGGGGGAGTCGGGGACGCCCTACGAGCAGTACTTC.

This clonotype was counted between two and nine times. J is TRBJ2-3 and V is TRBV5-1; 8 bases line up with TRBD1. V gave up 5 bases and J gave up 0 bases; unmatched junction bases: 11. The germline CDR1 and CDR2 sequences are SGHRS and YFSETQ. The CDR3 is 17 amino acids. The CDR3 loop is CASSGPDRELSTDTQYF. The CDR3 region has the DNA TGCGCCAGCAGTGGACCGGACAGGGAGTTAAGCACAGATACGCAGTATTTT.

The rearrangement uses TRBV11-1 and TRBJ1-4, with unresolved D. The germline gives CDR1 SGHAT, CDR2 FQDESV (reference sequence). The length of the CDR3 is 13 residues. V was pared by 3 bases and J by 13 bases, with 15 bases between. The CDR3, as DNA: TGTGCCAGCAGCTTGAACCGCGCCGGCGGACTGTTTTTT. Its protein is CASSLNRAGGLFF.

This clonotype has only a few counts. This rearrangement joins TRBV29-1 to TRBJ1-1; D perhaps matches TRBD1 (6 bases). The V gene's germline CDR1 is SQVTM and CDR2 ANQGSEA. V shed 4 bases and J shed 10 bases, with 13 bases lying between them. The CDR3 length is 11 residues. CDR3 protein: CSVGDKGGAFF. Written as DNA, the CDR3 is TGCAGCGTTGGAGACAAGGGGGGAGCTTTCTTT.

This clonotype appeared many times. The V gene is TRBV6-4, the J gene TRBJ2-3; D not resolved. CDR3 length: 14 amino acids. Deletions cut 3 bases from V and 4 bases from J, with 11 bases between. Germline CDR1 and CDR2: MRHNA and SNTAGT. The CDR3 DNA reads TGTGCCAGCAGTGAGCACCCCCAGGCAGATACGCAGTATTTT. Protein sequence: CASSEHPQADTQYF.

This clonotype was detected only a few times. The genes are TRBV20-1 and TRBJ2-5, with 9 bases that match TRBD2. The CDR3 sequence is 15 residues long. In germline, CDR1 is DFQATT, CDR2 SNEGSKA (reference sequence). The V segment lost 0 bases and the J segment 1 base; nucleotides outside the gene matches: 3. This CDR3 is CSARDGLAPQETQYF. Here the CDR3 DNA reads TGCAGTGCTAGAGATGGACTAGCGCCCCAAGAGACCCAGTACTTC.

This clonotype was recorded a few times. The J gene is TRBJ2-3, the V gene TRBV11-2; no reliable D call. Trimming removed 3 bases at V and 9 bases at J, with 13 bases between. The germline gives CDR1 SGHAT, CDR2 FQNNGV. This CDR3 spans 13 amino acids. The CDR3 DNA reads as TGTGCCAGCAGCTTCGACAACCTAGGCACGCAGTATTTT. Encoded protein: CASSFDNLGTQYF.

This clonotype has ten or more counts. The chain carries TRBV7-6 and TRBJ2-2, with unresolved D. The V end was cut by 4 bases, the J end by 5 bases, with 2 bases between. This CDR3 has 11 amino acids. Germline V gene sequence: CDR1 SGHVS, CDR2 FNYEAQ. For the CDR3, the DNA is TGTGCCAGCAGCTATACCGGGGAGCTGTTTTTT. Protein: CASSYTGELFF.

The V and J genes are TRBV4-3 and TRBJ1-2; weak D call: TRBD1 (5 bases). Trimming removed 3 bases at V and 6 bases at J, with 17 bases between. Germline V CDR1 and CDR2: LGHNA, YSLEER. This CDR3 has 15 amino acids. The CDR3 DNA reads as TGCGCCAGCAGCCAGACTTCAGGGTTCTACGATGGCTACACCTTC. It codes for CASSQTSGFYDGYTF.

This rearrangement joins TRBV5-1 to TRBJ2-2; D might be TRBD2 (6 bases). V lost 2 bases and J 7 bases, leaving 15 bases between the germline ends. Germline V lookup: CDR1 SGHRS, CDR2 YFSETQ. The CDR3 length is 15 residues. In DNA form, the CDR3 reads TGCGCCAGCAGCTTCGTGGCGTCGGAGGGCGGGGAGCTGTTTTTT. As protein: CASSFVASEGGELFF.

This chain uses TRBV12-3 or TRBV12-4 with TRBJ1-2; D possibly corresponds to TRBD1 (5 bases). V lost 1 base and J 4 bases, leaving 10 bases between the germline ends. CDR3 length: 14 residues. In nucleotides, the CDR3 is TGTGCCAGCAGTTTAGGGGGCCGGAGCTATGGCTACACCTTC. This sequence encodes CASSLGGRSYGYTF.

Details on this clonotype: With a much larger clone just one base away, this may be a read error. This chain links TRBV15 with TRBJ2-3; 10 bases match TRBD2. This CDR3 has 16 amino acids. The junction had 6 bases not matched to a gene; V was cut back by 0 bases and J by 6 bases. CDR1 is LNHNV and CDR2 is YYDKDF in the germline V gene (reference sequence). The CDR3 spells CATSRDQRGGCDTQYF. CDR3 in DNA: TGTGCCACCAGCAGAGATCAGCGGGGGGGCTGTGATACGCAGTATTTT. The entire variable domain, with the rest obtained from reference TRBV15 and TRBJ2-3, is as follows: DAMVIQNPRYQVTQFGKPVTLSCSQTLNHNVMYWYQQKSSQAPKLLFHYYDKDFNNEADTPDNFQSRRPNTSFCFLDIRSPGLGDTAMYLCATSRDQRGGCDTQYFGPGTRLTVL.

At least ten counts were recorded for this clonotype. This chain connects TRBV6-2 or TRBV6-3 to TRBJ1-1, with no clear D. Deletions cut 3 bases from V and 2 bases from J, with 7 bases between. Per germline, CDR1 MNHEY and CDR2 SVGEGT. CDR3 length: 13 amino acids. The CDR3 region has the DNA TGTGCCAGCAGTTATCCTCCTAACACTGAAGCTTTCTTT. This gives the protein CASSYPPNTEAFF.

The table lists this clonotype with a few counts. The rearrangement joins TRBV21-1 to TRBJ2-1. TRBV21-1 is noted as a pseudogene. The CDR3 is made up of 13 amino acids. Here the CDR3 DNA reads TGTGCCAGCAGCTTCCGTTCCTACAATGAGCAGTTCTTC. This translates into CASSFRSYNEQFF.

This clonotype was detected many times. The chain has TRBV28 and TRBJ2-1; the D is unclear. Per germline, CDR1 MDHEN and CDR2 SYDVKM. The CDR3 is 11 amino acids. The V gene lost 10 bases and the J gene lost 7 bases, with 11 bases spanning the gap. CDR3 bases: TGTGCCATTGCCTCAGCTAATGAGCAGTTCTTC. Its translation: CAIASANEQFF.